In its sample, the clone carrying this T cell receptor (beta chain) was seen many times. As yet, its antigen is unknown. The junction differs from germline at one of its ends, possibly a read error. This sample is drawn from a study of early T cells in non-severe SARS-CoV-2 infection. The CDR3 is 12 residues long. Study results and limitations: In VDJdb matching, anti-spike CD8 responses were favored while private and CD4 specificities went missing.

Separate cDNA molecules each had unique molecular identifiers attached to them. TCRdb re-derived calls from the 5' RACE reads in MiXCR, one entry per CDR3 protein. The sample yields some 100,000 distinct CDR3 sequences, approximately 15% seen once. The rearrangement uses TRBV12-3 or TRBV12-4 and TRBJ2-3; 9 bases align to TRBD2. The receptor's source is an adult who was a healthcare worker with PCR-confirmed SARS-CoV-2 infection or an uninfected control (not recorded which). The specimen was whole blood. As DNA, the CDR3 is TGCCCTAGCGGGGTGAGCACAGATACGCAGTATTTT. Its translation is CPSGVSTDTQYF.